This note documents a single TCR beta chain sequence. The method was immunoSEQ multiplex PCR; TCRdb's version includes in-frame clones alone and lacks a portion of them. The sample holds 25,000 to 30,000 clones, around nine tenths seen once. The entry originates in a study of blood T cell repertoires in COVID-19. Study in general: Acute and convalescent COVID-19 samples came from the United States, Italy and Spain. The cDNA or gDNA used as material had been derived from T cells, B-cell-depleted T cells, or PBMCs.

This TCR was recovered from a human donor in a cohort sampled during active COVID-19. The sequenced sample consisted of peripheral blood.

For the CDR3, the DNA is TGTGCCAGCACCCGGACAGGGAGCTCTGGAAACACCATATATTTT. Protein product: CASTRTGSSGNTIYF. The chain employs TRBV2 and TRBJ1-3; 8 nucleotides agree with TRBD1. The CDR3 contains 15 residues. J was trimmed by 0 bases and V by 7 bases; bases with no gene match: 5. The germline V gene encodes CDR1 SNHLY and CDR2 FYNNEI.